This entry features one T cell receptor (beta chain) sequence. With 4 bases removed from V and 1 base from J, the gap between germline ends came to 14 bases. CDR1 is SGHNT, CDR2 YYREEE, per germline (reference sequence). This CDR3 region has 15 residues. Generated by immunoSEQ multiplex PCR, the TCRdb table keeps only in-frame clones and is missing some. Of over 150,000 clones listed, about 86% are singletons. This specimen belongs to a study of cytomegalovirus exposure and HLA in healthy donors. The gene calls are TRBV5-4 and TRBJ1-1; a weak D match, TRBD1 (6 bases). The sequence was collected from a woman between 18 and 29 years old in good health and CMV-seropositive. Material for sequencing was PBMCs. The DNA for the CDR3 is TGTGCCAGCAGCCCCCGAGTGGACAGGAACACTGAAGCTTTCTTT. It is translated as CASSPRVDRNTEAFF. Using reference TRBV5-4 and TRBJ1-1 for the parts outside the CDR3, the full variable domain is ETGVTQSPTHLIKTRGQQVTLRCSSQSGHNTVSWYQQALGQGPQFIFQYYREEENGRGNFPPRFSGLQFPNYSSELNVNALELDDSALYLCASSPRVDRNTEAFFGQGTRLTVV.